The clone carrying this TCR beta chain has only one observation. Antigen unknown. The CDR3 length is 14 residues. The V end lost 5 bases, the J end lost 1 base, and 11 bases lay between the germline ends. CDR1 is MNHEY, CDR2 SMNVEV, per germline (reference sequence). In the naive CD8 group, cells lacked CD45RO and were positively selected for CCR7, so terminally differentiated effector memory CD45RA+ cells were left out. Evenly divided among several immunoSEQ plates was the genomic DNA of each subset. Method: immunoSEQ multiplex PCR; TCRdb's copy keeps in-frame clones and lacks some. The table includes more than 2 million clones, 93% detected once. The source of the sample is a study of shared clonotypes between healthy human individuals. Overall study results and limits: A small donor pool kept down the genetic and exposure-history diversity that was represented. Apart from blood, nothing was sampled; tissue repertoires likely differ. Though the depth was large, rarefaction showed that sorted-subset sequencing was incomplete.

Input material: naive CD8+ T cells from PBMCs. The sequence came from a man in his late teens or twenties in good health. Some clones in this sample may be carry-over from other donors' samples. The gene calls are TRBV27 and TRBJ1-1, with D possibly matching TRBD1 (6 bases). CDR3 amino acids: CASSIRGRNTEAFF. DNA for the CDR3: TGTGCCAGCAGTATTAGGGGGAGGAACACTGAAGCTTTCTTT.